This TCR beta chain was captured by sequencing in a study of cytomegalovirus exposure and HLA in healthy donors. Study context: Genotyping of nearly 400 donors showed that over 80% belonged to the Caucasian-associated ancestry cluster. General observations from the study: Being productive about 87% or about 30% of the time was typical of most TCR beta V segments in an earlier analysis.

The PCR contained 60 Vbeta and 13 Jbeta primers. Assay: immunoSEQ multiplex PCR; the TCRdb copy retains only in-frame clones and omits some. In the table there are more than 60,000 clones, 60% to 85% of which are singletons. Germline-derived CDR1 and CDR2 are LGHNA and YSLEER. Trimming pared 4 bases from V and 4 bases from J, leaving 24 bases between. CDR3 length: 18 residues. Notes on this clone: Its antigen is unknown.

Specimen: PBMCs. The chain joins TRBV4-3 to TRBJ2-3, with D unclear. The receptor's source is a man aged 18 to 30 in good health and CMV-seronegative. CDR3 residues: CASSPRFGDTGTPDTQYF. DNA for the CDR3: TGCGCCAGCAGCCCGAGGTTCGGAGATACTGGAACGCCAGATACGCAGTATTTT.